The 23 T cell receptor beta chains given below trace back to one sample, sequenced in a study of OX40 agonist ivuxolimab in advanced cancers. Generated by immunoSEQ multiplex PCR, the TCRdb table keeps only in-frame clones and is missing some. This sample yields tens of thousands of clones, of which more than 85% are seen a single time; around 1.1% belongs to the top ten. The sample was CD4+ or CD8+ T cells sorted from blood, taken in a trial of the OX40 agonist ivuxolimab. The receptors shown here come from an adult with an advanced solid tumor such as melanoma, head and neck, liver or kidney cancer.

CDR3 DNA sequence: TGTGCCAGGCGGACACCCTCTGGAAACACCATATATTTT. This gives the protein CARRTPSGNTIYF. This rearrangement joins TRBV2 to TRBJ1-3; weak D call: TRBD1 (5 bases). Trimming took 9 bases from V and 0 from J, leaving 9 bases between them. Germline V gene lookup returns CDR1 SNHLY and CDR2 FYNNEI. This CDR3 spans 13 amino acids.

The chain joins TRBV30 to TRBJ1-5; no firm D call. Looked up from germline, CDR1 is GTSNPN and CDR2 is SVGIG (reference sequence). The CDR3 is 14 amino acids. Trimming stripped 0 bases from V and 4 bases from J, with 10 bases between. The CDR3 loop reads CAWSVLGLNQPQHF. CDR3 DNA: TGTGCCTGGAGTGTTCTCGGTCTTAATCAGCCCCAGCATTTT.

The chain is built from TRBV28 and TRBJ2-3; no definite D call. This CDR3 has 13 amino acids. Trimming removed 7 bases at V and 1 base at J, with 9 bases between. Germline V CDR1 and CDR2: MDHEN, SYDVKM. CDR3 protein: CASNWAGTDTQYF. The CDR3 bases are TGTGCCAGCAACTGGGCTGGCACAGATACGCAGTATTTT.

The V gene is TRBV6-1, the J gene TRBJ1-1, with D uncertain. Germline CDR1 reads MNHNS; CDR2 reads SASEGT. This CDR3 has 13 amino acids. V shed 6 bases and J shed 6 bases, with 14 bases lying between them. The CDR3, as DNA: TGTGCCAGCAGCCTATCCCATTCCGCTGAAGCTTTCTTT. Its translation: CASSLSHSAEAFF.

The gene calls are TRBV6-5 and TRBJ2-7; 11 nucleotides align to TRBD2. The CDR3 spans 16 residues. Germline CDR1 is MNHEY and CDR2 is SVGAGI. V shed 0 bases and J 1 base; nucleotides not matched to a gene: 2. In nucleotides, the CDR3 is TGTGCCAGCAGTTACTCTAGCGGGAGGGGGTCCTACGAGCAGTACTTC. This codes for CASSYSSGRGSYEQYF.

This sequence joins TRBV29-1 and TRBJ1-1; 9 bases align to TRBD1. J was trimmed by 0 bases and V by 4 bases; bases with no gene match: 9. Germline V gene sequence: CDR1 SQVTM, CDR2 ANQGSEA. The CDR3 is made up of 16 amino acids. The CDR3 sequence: CSVATTGGKMNTEAFF. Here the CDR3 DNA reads TGCAGCGTTGCAACGACAGGGGGAAAAATGAACACTGAAGCTTTCTTT.

CDR3 residues: CAISERQGLAVSGANVLTF. The CDR3 DNA sequence: TGTGCCATCAGTGAGCGCCAGGGACTAGCGGTTTCTGGGGCCAACGTCCTGACTTTC. The rearrangement uses TRBV10-3 and TRBJ2-6; TRBD2 aligns across 11 bases. Germline-derived CDR1 and CDR2 are ENHRY and SYGVKD. With V trimmed by 2 bases and J by 1 base, 7 bases remained unmatched. This CDR3 has 19 residues.

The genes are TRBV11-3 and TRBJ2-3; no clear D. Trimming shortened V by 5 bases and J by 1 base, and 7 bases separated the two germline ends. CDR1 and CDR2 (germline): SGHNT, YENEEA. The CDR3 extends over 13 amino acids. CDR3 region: CASSRKGTDTQYF. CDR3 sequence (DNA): TGTGCCAGCAGCCGGAAGGGCACAGATACGCAGTATTTT.

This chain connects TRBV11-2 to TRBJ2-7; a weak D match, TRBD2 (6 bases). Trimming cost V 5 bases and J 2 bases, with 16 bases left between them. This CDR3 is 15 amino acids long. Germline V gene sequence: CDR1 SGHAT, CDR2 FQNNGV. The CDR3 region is CASSPLEGWTYEQYF. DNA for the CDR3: TGTGCCAGCAGCCCACTGGAGGGGTGGACCTACGAGCAGTACTTC.

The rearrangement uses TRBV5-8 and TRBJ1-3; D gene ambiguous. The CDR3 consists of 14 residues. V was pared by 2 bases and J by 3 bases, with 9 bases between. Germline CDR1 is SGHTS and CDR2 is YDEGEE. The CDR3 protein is CASSFGRGGNTIYF. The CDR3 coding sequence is TGTGCCAGCAGCTTTGGAAGAGGTGGAAACACCATATATTTT.

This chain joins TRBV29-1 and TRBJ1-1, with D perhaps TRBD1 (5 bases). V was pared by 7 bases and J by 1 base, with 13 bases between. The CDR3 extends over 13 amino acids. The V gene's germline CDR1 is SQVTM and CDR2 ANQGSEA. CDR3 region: CSGSQATNTEAFF. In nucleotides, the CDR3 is TGCAGCGGATCACAGGCGACGAACACTGAAGCTTTCTTT.

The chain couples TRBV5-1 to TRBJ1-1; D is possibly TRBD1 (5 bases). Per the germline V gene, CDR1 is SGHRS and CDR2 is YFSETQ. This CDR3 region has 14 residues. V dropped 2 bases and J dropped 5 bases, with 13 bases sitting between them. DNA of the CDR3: TGCGCCAGCAGCTTCCCGCAGGGAGCGACTGAAGCTTTCTTT. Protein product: CASSFPQGATEAFF.

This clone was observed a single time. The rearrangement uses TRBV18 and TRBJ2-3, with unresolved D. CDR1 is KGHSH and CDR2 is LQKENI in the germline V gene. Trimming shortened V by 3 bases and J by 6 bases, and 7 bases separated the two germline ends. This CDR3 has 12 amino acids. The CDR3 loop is CASSPLIDTQYF. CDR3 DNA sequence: TGTGCCAGCTCACCTTTAATCGATACGCAGTATTTT.

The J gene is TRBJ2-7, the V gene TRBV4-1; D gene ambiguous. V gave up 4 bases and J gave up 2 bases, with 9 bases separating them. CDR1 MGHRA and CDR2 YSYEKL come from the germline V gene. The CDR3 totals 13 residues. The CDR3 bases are TGCGCCAGCAGCCCTGGACCCCCCTACGAGCAGTACTTC. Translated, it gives CASSPGPPYEQYF.

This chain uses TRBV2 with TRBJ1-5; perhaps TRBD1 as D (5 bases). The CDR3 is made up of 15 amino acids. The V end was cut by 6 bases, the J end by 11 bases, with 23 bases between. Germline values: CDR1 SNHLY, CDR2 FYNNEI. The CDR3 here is CASSSPTAERSAQHF. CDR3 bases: TGTGCCAGCAGCTCTCCGACAGCCGAAAGGTCAGCCCAGCATTTT.

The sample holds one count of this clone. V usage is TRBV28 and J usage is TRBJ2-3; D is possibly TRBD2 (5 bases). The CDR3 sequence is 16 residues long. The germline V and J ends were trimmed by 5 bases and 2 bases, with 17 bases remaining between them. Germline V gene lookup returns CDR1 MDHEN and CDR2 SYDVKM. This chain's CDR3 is CASSTKDWYFTDTQYF. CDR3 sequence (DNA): TGTGCCAGCAGTACCAAGGACTGGTATTTCACAGATACGCAGTATTTT.

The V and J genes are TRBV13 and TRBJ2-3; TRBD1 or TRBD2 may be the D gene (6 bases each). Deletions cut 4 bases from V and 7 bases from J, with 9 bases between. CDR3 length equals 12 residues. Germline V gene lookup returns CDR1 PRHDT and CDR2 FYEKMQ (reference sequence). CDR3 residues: CASSWGANTQYF. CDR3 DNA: TGTGCCAGCAGCTGGGGGGCGAATACGCAGTATTTT.

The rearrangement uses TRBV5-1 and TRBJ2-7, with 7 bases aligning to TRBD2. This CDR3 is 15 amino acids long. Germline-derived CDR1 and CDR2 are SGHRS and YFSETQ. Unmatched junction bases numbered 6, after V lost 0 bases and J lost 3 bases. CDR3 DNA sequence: TGCGCCAGCAGCTTGGGCGGGAGTGGGGGCTACGAGCAGTACTTC. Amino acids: CASSLGGSGGYEQYF.

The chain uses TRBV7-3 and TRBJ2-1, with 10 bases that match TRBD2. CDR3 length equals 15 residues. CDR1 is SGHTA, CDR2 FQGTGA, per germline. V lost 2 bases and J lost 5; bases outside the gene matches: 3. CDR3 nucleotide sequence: TGTGCCAGCAGCTTAGGTCTAGCGGGGGACAATGAGCAGTTCTTC. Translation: CASSLGLAGDNEQFF.

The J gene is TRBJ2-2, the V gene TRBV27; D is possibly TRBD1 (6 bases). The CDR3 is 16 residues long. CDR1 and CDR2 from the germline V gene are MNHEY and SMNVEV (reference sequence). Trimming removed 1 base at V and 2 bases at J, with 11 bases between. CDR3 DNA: TGTGCCAGCAGTTTATGGGGCAGGGGAAACACCGGGGAGCTGTTTTTT. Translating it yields CASSLWGRGNTGELFF.

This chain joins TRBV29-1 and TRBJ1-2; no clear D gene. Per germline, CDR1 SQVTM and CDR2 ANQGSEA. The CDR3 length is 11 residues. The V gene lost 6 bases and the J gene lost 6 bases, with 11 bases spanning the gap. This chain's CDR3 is CSVGEGNGYTF. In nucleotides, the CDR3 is TGCAGCGTCGGGGAAGGGAATGGCTACACCTTC.

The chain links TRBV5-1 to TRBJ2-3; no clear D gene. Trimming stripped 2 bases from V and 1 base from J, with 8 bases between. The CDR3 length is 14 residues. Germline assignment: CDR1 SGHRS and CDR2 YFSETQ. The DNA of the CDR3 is TGCGCCAGCAGCTTAGGACCTGGCACAGATACGCAGTATTTT. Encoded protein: CASSLGPGTDTQYF.

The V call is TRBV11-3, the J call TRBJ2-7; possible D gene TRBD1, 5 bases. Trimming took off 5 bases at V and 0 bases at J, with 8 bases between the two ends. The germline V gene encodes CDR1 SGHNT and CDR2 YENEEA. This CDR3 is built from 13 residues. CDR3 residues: CASSPDNSYEQYF. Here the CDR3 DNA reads TGTGCCAGCAGCCCGGACAACTCCTACGAGCAGTACTTC.